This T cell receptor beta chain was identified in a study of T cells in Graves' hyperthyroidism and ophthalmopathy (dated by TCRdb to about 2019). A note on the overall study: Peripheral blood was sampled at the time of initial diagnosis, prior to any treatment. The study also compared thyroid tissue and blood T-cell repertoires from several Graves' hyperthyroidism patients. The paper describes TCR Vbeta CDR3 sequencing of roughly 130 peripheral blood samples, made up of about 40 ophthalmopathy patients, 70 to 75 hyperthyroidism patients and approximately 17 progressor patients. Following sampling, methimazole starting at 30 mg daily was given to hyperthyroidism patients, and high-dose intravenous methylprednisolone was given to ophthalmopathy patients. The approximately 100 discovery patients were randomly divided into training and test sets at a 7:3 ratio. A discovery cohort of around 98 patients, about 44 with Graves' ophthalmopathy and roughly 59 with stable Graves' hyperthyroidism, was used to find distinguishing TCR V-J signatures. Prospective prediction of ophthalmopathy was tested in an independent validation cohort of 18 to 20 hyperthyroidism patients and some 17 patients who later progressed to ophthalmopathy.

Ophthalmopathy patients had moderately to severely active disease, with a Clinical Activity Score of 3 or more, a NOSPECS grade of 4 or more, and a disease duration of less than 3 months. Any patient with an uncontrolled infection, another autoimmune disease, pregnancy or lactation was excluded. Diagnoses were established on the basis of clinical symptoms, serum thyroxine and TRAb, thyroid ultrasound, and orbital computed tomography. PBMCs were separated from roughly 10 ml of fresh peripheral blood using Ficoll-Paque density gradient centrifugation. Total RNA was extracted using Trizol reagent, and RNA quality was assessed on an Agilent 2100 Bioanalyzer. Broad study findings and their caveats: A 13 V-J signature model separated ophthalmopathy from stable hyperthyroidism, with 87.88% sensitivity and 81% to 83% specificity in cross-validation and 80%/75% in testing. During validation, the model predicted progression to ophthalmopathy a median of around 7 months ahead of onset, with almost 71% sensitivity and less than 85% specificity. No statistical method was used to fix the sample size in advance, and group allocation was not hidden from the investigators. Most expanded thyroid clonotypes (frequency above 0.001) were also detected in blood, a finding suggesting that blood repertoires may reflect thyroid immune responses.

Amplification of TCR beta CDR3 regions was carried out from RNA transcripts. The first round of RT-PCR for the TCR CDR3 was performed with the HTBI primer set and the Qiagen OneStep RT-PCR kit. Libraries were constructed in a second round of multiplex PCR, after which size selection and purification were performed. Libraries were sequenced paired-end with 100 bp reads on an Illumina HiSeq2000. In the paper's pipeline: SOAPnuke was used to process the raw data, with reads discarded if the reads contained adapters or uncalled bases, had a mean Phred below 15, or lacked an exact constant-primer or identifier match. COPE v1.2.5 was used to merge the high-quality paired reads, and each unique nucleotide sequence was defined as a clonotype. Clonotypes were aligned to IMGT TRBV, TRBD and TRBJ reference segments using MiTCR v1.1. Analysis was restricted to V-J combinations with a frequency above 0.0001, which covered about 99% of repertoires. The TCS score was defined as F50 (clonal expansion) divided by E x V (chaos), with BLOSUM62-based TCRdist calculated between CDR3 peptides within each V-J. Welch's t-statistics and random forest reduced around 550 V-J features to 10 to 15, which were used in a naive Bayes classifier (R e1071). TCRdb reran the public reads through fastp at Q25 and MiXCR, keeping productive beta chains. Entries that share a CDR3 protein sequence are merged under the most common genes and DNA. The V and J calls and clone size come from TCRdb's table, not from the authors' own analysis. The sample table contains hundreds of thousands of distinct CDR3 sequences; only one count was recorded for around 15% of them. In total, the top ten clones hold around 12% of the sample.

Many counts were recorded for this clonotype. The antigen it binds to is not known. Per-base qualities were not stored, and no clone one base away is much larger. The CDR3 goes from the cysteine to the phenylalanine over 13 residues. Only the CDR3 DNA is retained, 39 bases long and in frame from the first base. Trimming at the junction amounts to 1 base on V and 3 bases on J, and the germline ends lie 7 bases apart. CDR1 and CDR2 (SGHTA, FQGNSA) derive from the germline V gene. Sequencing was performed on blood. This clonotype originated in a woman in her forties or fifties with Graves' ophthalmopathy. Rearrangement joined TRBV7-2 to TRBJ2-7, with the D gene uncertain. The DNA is TGTGCCAGCAGCTTAGGACCCTACTACGAGCAGTACTTC. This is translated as CASSLGPYYEQYF.